Given below is one TCR beta chain in context. Trimming removed 0 bases from V and 0 bases from J, with 14 bases in between. CDR3 length: 18 residues. Per germline, CDR1 LNHNV and CDR2 YYDKDF (reference sequence). The PCR was carried out with 60 Vbeta primers and 13 Jbeta primers. TCRdb's copy holds only in-frame clones and misses some; the assay was immunoSEQ multiplex PCR. The sample lists 150,000 to 200,000 clones, over 70% occurring once. These data come from a study of cytomegalovirus exposure and HLA in healthy donors. Sequenced: PBMCs. This sequence was found in a man aged 45-65 years in good health and CMV-seronegative. The chain joins TRBV15 to TRBJ1-4; D is unresolved. CDR3: CATSRDQVSGTTNEKLFF. CDR3 DNA: TGTGCCACCAGCAGAGATCAGGTATCGGGGACAACTAATGAAAAACTGTTTTTT.